One and the same sample provided the 2 T cell receptor beta chains below, sequenced in a study of T cell repertoires in cytomegalovirus infection. TCRdb fed the reads into MiXCR, producing one record per CDR3 protein. Of around 570,000 distinct CDR3 sequences in the sample, roughly 43% are singletons; the top ten hold around 50%. These TCRs are of unknown antigen specificity. Specimen: cultured PBMCs, collected from culture after CMV antigen stimulation. The source is a human donor in good health (CMV status not recorded). Some clones in this sample may be carry-over from other donors' samples.

The rearrangement links TRBV29-1 to TRBJ2-3, with 8 bases lining up with TRBD2. The junction had 4 bases not matched to a gene; V was cut back by 7 bases and J by 1 base. Looked up from germline, CDR1 is SQVTM and CDR2 is ANQGSEA. The CDR3 consists of 13 residues. CDR3 sequence: CSGDSGGTDTQYF. CDR3 sequence (DNA): TGCAGCGGGGATAGCGGGGGCACAGATACGCAGTATTTT.

A few counts support this clonotype. The V gene is TRBV7-6, the J gene TRBJ2-7, with D perhaps given as TRBD1 or TRBD2 (5 bases each). V shed 5 bases and J shed 7 bases, with 15 bases lying between them. Germline assignment: CDR1 SGHVS and CDR2 FNYEAQ. There are 13 residues in the CDR3. The CDR3 nucleotides are TGTGCCAGCAGCCCCGGGGCCAGCTGGGAGCAGTACTTC. Protein product: CASSPGASWEQYF.